These T cell receptor beta chains were read from a single sample in a study of T cell responses to AZD1222 COVID-19 vaccine. TCRdb's copy holds only in-frame clones and misses some; the assay was immunoSEQ multiplex PCR. The sample gives approximately 120,000 clones, 88% of which show up once; approximately 4% is in the top ten. The specimen was peripheral blood, collected on day 0 of AZD1222 vaccination. The receptors derive from an adult in good health. Both conserved end residues are trimmed from each CDR3. The D gene is left open where the match is weak.

j_gene | v_gene | d_gene | CDR3aa
TRBJ1-1 | TRBV18 | TRBD1 | ASSSGTAAF
TRBJ2-1 | TRBV30 | - | AWSVVVGQF
TRBJ2-7 | TRBV3-1/TRBV3-2 | - | ASSRGMARGVEQY
TRBJ1-2 | TRBV11-2 | - | ASSLEAGYGYT
TRBJ2-3 | TRBV28 | TRBD2 | ASTPASGSYDTQY
TRBJ1-2 | TRBV4-2 | TRBD1 | ASSQEDRVGNGYT
TRBJ2-1 | TRBV11-2 | - | ASSLDRTGVGYEQF
TRBJ1-4 | TRBV27 | - | ASSPRPVRNEKLF
TRBJ2-1 | TRBV5-1 | - | ASSNRTYNEQF
TRBJ1-5 | TRBV7-8 | - | ASSLLATNNQPQH
TRBJ1-1 | TRBV20-1 | - | SASNTEAF
TRBJ2-7 | TRBV12-5 | - | ASGLPVGGSYEQY
TRBJ2-3 | TRBV6-2/TRBV6-3 | TRBD2 | ASSYSTGGGRDTQY
TRBJ2-5 | TRBV9 | - | ASSRTMTGRKETQY
TRBJ2-2 | TRBV30 | TRBD2 | AWSSQASGPANTGELF
TRBJ1-3 | TRBV6-5 | - | ASSSLSGSGNTIY
TRBJ1-2 | TRBV12-3/TRBV12-4 | - | ASSIQGLSGYT
TRBJ2-2 | TRBV11-2 | TRBD1 | ASSPYGQGASGELF
TRBJ2-1 | TRBV19 | TRBD2 | ASSEIAGTYNEQF
TRBJ2-7 | TRBV6-5 | - | ASSYGGSGEQY
TRBJ1-2 | TRBV7-9 | - | ASSLAGHATSLYGYT
TRBJ1-1 | TRBV7-2 | TRBD1 | ASSFPPGRGLGSTEAF
TRBJ2-7 | TRBV4-2 | TRBD1 | ASSPLGTGGGEQY
TRBJ1-1 | TRBV5-6 | - | ASSLGQTSNTEAF
TRBJ2-5 | TRBV7-3 | - | ASSLRAVGETQY
TRBJ1-1 | TRBV19 | - | ASSSRTENTEAF